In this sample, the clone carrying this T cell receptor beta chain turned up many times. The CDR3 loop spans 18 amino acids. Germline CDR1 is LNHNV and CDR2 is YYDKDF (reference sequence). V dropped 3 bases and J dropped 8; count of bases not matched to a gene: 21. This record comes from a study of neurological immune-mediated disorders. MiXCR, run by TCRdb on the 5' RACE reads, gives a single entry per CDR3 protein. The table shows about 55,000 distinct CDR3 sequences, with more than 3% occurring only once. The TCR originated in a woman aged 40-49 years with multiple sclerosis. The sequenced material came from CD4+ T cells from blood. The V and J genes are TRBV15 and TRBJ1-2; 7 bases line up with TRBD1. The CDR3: CATSRPGAGGLRIKGYTF. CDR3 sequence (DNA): TGTGCCACCAGCAGGCCCGGGGCAGGGGGTTTGAGAATAAAAGGCTACACCTTC.